This T cell receptor (beta chain) comes out of a study of Graves' ophthalmopathy and Graves' hyperthyroidism. Study-level information: Specimen type is peripheral blood, obtained at initial diagnosis before any treatment.

Note on this clonotype: As yet, its antigen is unknown.

Between the trimmed V and J ends, which lost 1 base and 0 bases, there was a span of 16 bases. The CDR3 loop spans 16 amino acids. Germline V lookup: CDR1 DFQATT, CDR2 SNEGSKA (reference sequence). Regarding the study as a whole: The model flagged ophthalmopathy progression at approximately 70% sensitivity and 72% to 85% specificity. Also, most clonotypes expanded in the thyroid above 0.001 frequency appeared in blood.

CDR3 regions of TCR beta were amplified from RNA transcripts. Investigators did first-round RT-PCR with HTBI primers, then second-round multiplex PCR. One entry per CDR3 protein results from TCRdb running MiXCR on the multiplex PCR reads. The sample shows 620,000 or so distinct CDR3 sequences, approximately 21% of them seen only once. PBMCs were obtained from about 9.4 ml of fresh peripheral blood. The J gene is TRBJ2-7, the V gene TRBV20-1, with a possible D match to TRBD1 (7 bases). This TCR came from a woman between 18 and 30 years old with stable Graves' hyperthyroidism. Some clones in this sample may be carry-over from other donors' samples. Material for sequencing was peripheral blood. The CDR3 DNA sequence: TGCAGTGCTAGAGCGTTTGCGGGACAGTCCTCCTACGAGCAGTACTTC. It is translated as CSARAFAGQSSYEQYF.